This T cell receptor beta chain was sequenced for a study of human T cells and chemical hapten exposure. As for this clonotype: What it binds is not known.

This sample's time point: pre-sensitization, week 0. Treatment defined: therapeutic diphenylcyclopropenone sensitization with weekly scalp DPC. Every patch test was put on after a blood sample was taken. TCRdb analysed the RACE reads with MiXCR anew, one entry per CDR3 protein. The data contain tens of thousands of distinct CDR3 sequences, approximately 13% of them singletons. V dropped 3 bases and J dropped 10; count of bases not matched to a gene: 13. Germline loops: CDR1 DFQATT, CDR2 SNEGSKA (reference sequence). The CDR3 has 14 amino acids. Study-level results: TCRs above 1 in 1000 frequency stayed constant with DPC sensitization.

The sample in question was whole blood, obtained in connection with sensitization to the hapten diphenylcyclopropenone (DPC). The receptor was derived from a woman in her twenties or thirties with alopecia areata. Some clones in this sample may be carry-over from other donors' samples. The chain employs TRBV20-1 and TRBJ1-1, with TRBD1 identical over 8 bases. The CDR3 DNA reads TGCAGTGCTAGCGGACAGGGAGTAGTATTGGGAGCTTTCTTT. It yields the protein CSASGQGVVLGAFF.